This T cell receptor beta chain was captured in a study of T cells in Graves' hyperthyroidism and ophthalmopathy (dated by TCRdb to between 2019 and 2020). About the full investigation: Peripheral blood was sampled at the time of initial diagnosis, prior to any treatment. To identify distinguishing TCR V-J signatures, a discovery cohort of some 99 patients was used, comprising some 45 with Graves' ophthalmopathy and 57 with stable Graves' hyperthyroidism. Prospective prediction of ophthalmopathy was tested in an independent validation cohort of under 20 hyperthyroidism patients and 17 patients who later progressed to ophthalmopathy. For training and testing, the 80 to 100 patients in the discovery cohort were randomly divided in a 7:3 ratio. In addition, the study compared T-cell repertoires in thyroid tissue and in blood from about 6 Graves' hyperthyroidism patients. After sampling, hyperthyroidism patients received methimazole starting at 30 mg daily, and ophthalmopathy patients received high-dose intravenous methylprednisolone. TCR Vbeta CDR3 sequencing of 120 to 150 peripheral blood samples (43 ophthalmopathy, 75 hyperthyroidism and 17 progressor patients) is reported in the paper. General findings and caveats noted by the study authors: Sample size was not statistically predetermined, and investigators were not blinded to group allocation. In validation, progression to ophthalmopathy was predicted by the model with 55% to 71% sensitivity and 72.22% specificity, a median of around 5.9 months before onset. Ophthalmopathy was separated from stable hyperthyroidism by a 13 V-J signature model, with approximately 90% sensitivity and roughly 84% specificity obtained in cross-validation and 80%/75% obtained in testing. Most expanded thyroid clonotypes (frequency above 0.001) were also detected in blood, a finding suggesting that blood repertoires may reflect thyroid immune responses.

TCR beta CDR3 regions were amplified from RNA transcripts. The TCR CDR3 was subjected to a first round of RT-PCR using the HTBI primer set and the Qiagen OneStep RT-PCR kit. Libraries were constructed in a second round of multiplex PCR, after which size selection and purification were carried out. Paired-end sequencing of the libraries was performed with 100 bp reads on an Illumina HiSeq2000. In the source study's methods: SOAPnuke was used to process the raw data, removing reads that contained adapters or uncalled bases, had a mean Phred below 15, or lacked an exact match to the constant primer or identifier. COPE v1.2.5 was used to merge the high-quality paired reads, and each unique nucleotide sequence was defined as a clonotype. MiTCR v1.1 was used to align clonotypes to the IMGT TRBV, TRBD and TRBJ reference segments. The analysis was restricted to V-J combinations with a frequency above 0.0001, which together covered 98% to 99.2% of the repertoires. The TCS score was defined as the ratio of F50 (clonal expansion) to E x V (chaos), calculated using BLOSUM62-based TCRdist between CDR3 peptides within each V-J. Welch's t-statistics and random forest reduced fewer than 550 V-J features to 13, which were used in a naive Bayes classifier (R e1071). TCRdb trimmed public reads at Q25 via fastp, called clones via MiXCR and kept in-frame beta chains. Entries are consolidated by CDR3 protein sequence, retaining the most common genes and DNA. These V and J calls are TCRdb output, not the study's own analysis. A total of hundreds of thousands of distinct CDR3 sequences appear in this sample, roughly a sixth of them only once. 16% of the sample is taken by the ten largest.

Hyperthyroidism patients were aged 18 to 65 years and newly diagnosed, with disease duration of less than 2 months. Patients with uncontrolled infections, other autoimmune diseases, pregnancy or lactation were excluded. Clinical symptoms, serum thyroxine and TRAb, thyroid ultrasound, and orbital computed tomography formed the basis for the diagnoses. Blood from progressor patients was collected at the time of first diagnosis with hyperthyroidism, before any ophthalmopathy symptoms had appeared. PBMCs were isolated from about 9 ml of fresh peripheral blood by Ficoll-Paque density gradient centrifugation. Progressor patients were defined as those initially diagnosed with Graves' hyperthyroidism in whom ophthalmopathy developed during follow-up. Total RNA was extracted using Trizol reagent, and RNA quality was assessed on an Agilent 2100 Bioanalyzer. This clonotype was recorded at least ten times. The specificity of this receptor is unknown. The junction shows a germline mismatch at one end, possibly a read error.

From the cysteine through the phenylalanine, the CDR3 covers 13 amino acids. Here the CDR3 DNA is all that survives: 39 bases in frame from base 1. Reading the germline V gene gives CDR1 SGHVS and CDR2 FNYEAQ. The V and J genes are TRBV7-6 and TRBJ2-7; D gene: possibly TRBD1, on 5 matching bases. The receptor was derived from a woman aged 45-59 years with Graves' hyperthyroidism that later progressed to Graves' ophthalmopathy. The material sequenced was blood. The CDR3 protein: CASSLADSYEQYF. In nucleotides, the sequence is TGTGCCAGCAGTTTAGCCGACAGCTACGAGCAGTACTTC.